The next 24 T cell receptor beta chains were all read from a single sample in a study of blood T cell repertoires in COVID-19. Sequencing was performed with immunoSEQ multiplex PCR; in TCRdb, only in-frame clones are kept and a portion is missing. The top ten hold roughly 24% of the sample, which has 95,000 or so clones, under 85% seen once. What was sequenced was peripheral blood. Every receptor here comes from a human donor in a cohort sampled during active COVID-19.

This clone was seen a single time. The V and J genes are TRBV2 and TRBJ1-2, with unresolved D. The CDR3 is made up of 12 amino acids. Germline CDR1 and CDR2: SNHLY and FYNNEI. Trimming pared 7 bases from V and 4 bases from J, leaving 10 bases between. The CDR3 region is CASTPAAYGYTF. As DNA, the CDR3 is TGTGCCAGCACCCCGGCGGCCTATGGCTACACCTTC.

The sample holds one count of this clone. The CDR3 coding sequence is TGCGCCAGCAGCTTGGCCGGGGGGACGAACACTGAAGCTTTCTTT. Amino acids: CASSLAGGTNTEAFF. This rearrangement joins TRBV5-1 to TRBJ1-1, with D perhaps TRBD1 (5 bases). Trimming took 0 bases from V and 1 from J, leaving 10 bases between them. The CDR3 is 15 amino acids. Germline-derived CDR1 and CDR2 are SGHRS and YFSETQ.

The chain recombines TRBV7-2 with TRBJ2-7; 9 bases are shared with TRBD1. Trimming cost V 5 bases and J 2 bases; bases outside gene matches: 7. Looked up from germline, CDR1 is SGHTA and CDR2 is FQGNSA. The length of the CDR3 is 15 residues. CDR3: CASSLGQGRTYEQYF. The DNA of the CDR3 is TGTGCCAGCAGCCTAGGACAGGGGCGAACCTACGAGCAGTACTTC.

J is TRBJ1-1 and V is TRBV27; D is undetermined. The V gene's germline CDR1 is MNHEY and CDR2 SMNVEV (reference sequence). The CDR3 is 13 residues long. Trimming removed 3 bases at V and 1 base at J, with 6 bases between. CDR3 in amino acids: CASSFEANTEAFF. The CDR3 DNA reads as TGTGCCAGCAGTTTCGAAGCGAACACTGAAGCTTTCTTT.

The gene calls are TRBV7-2 and TRBJ2-5, with TRBD2 identical over 8 bases. The ends lost 0 bases at V and 7 bases at J; junction bases unmatched: 10. Germline V CDR1 and CDR2: SGHTA, FQGNSA. This CDR3 spans 16 amino acids. The CDR3 DNA is TGTGCCAGCAGCTTAGCTAGCGGGGATACGGGTGGGACCCAGTACTTC. Translating gives CASSLASGDTGGTQYF. The complete variable domain, with remaining parts taken from reference TRBV7-2 and TRBJ2-5, reads GAGVSQSPSNKVTEKGKDVELRCDPISGHTALYWYRQSLGQGLEFLIYFQGNSAPDKSGLPSDRFSAERTGGSVSTLTIQRTQQEDSAVYLCASSLASGDTGGTQYFGPGTRLLVL.

The chain links TRBV5-1 to TRBJ1-6; D is unclear. Germline-derived CDR1 and CDR2 are SGHRS and YFSETQ. This CDR3 is 14 amino acids long. The ends were cut back, 0 bases at V and 9 bases at J, with 10 bases in the middle. DNA for the CDR3: TGCGCCAGCAGCTTGGACCCCGAGGGTTCACCCCTCCACTTT. The encoded protein is CASSLDPEGSPLHF.

CDR3 loop: CASSKQGASSNYGYTF. The CDR3 DNA follows: TGTGCCAGCAGCAAACAGGGGGCTAGTTCTAACTATGGCTACACCTTC. This chain joins TRBV3-1 (or the pseudogene TRBV3-2) and TRBJ1-2; 9 nucleotides line up with TRBD1. From germline, CDR1 is LGHDT and CDR2 YNNKEL (reference sequence). CDR3 length equals 16 residues. J lost 0 bases, V lost 5 bases, and 7 bases had no gene match.

The chain combines TRBV24-1 with TRBJ2-5; tentative D call: TRBD1 (5 bases). Germline V gene data show CDR1 as KGHDR and CDR2 as SFDVKD. This CDR3 region has 14 residues. V dropped 3 bases and J dropped 5 bases, with 12 bases sitting between them. The CDR3 loop is CATSDTFAGETQYF. CDR3 in DNA: TGTGCCACCAGTGATACATTCGCAGGGGAGACCCAGTACTTC.

V is TRBV5-4 and J is TRBJ2-3; 14 bases align to TRBD2. Germline trimming cut 4 bases from V and 1 base from J; bases unmatched to any gene: 2. The CDR3 extends over 16 amino acids. Germline CDR1 and CDR2: SGHNT and YYREEE (reference sequence). The CDR3 bases are TGTGCCAGCAGCGCGACTAGCGGGGGGGGCACAGATACGCAGTATTTT. It translates to CASSATSGGGTDTQYF.

The chain is built from TRBV18 and TRBJ1-2, with D tentatively TRBD1 (5 bases). V lost 1 base and J lost 0, with 18 bases in between. The germline V gene encodes CDR1 KGHSH and CDR2 LQKENI. The CDR3 totals 18 residues. CDR3: CASSPQLSTVTTNYGYTF. Here the CDR3 DNA reads TGTGCCAGCTCACCACAGCTCTCGACAGTCACTACTAACTATGGCTACACCTTC.

The chain has TRBV28 and TRBJ1-2; D gene uncertain. The CDR3 runs 14 residues. Germline V gene lookup returns CDR1 MDHEN and CDR2 SYDVKM. The germline V and J ends were trimmed by 6 bases and 4 bases, with 15 bases remaining between them. CDR3 coding DNA: TGTGCCAGCAGCTCCAGACGGGGATCCTATGGCTACACCTTC. It encodes CASSSRRGSYGYTF.

The genes are TRBV5-1 and TRBJ2-7; D is possibly TRBD1 (6 bases). CDR3 length equals 13 residues. V was trimmed by 6 bases and J by 5 bases, leaving 15 bases between them. Germline V CDR1 and CDR2: SGHRS, YFSETQ. CDR3 region: CASNWGPTDEQYF. The CDR3 nucleotides read TGCGCCAGCAATTGGGGGCCTACAGACGAGCAGTACTTC.

The rearrangement uses TRBV5-6 and TRBJ1-5, with D perhaps TRBD1 (5 bases). The CDR3 has 13 residues. Trimming shortened V by 4 bases and J by 7 bases, and 12 bases separated the two germline ends. In germline, CDR1 is SGHDT, CDR2 YYEEEE. The CDR3 spells CASSGQNGQPQHF. CDR3 nucleotide sequence: TGTGCCAGCAGCGGACAAAACGGACAGCCCCAGCATTTT. Supplemented by reference TRBV5-6 and TRBJ1-5, the full variable domain reads DAGVTQSPTHLIKTRGQQVTLRCSPKSGHDTVSWYQQALGQGPQFIFQYYEEEERQRGNFPDRFSGHQFPNYSSELNVNALLLGDSALYLCASSGQNGQPQHFGDGTRLSIL.

The V gene is TRBV6-6, the J gene TRBJ2-7; TRBD1 might be the D (6 bases). The V gene lost 6 bases and the J gene lost 6 bases, with 12 bases spanning the gap. The CDR3 has 12 residues. CDR1 is MNHNY and CDR2 is SVGAGI in the germline V gene (reference sequence). CDR3 nucleotides: TGTGCCAGCAGCCAGGACAGATCCGAGCAGTACTTC. Protein sequence: CASSQDRSEQYF.

The CDR3 DNA sequence: TGTGCCAGCAGTTTTAAGGGCAGGGTTAATGAAAAACTGTTTTTT. Amino acids: CASSFKGRVNEKLFF. The chain has TRBV27 and TRBJ1-4, with a possible D match to TRBD1 (5 bases). Germline assignment: CDR1 MNHEY and CDR2 SMNVEV (reference sequence). The length of the CDR3 is 15 residues. V gave up 3 bases and J gave up 4 bases, with 12 bases separating them.

Only one count was recorded for this clone. This chain joins TRBV9 and TRBJ2-7; D may be TRBD1 (5 bases). Per germline, CDR1 SGDLS and CDR2 YYNGEE. The V gene lost 0 bases and the J gene lost 0 bases, with 10 bases spanning the gap. This CDR3 region has 15 residues. Here the CDR3 reads CASSVESQGSYEQYF. The DNA of the CDR3 is TGTGCCAGCAGCGTAGAGAGCCAGGGCTCCTACGAGCAGTACTTC.

The table lists this clone with a few counts. The V and J genes are TRBV28 and TRBJ1-6, with D perhaps TRBD1 (6 bases). The V gene's germline CDR1 is MDHEN and CDR2 SYDVKM. The germline V and J ends were trimmed by 5 bases and 6 bases, with 11 bases remaining between them. The CDR3 length is 14 residues. The CDR3, as DNA: TGTGCCAGCAGTAGGTACAGGGCTAATTCACCCCTCCACTTT. As protein: CASSRYRANSPLHF.

The gene calls are TRBV7-2 and TRBJ1-1, with D possibly TRBD1 on 6 matching bases. V lost 0 bases to trimming and J lost 4 bases, with 15 bases between them. Germline CDR1 SGHTA, CDR2 FQGNSA. CDR3 size: 16 residues. CDR3 sequence reads: CASSLAGQGMGTEAFF. The CDR3 region has the DNA TGTGCCAGCAGCTTAGCGGGTCAGGGGATGGGCACTGAAGCTTTCTTT.

The gene calls are TRBV4-1 and TRBJ1-1, with D tentatively TRBD1 (6 bases). Looked up from germline, CDR1 is MGHRA and CDR2 is YSYEKL. Trimming stripped 0 bases from V and 1 base from J, with 15 bases between. The CDR3 sequence is 17 residues long. CDR3 sequence reads: CASSQDRTGSKNTEAFF. CDR3 in DNA: TGCGCCAGCAGCCAAGACCGCACAGGGTCTAAGAACACTGAAGCTTTCTTT.

Here the CDR3 DNA reads TGCAGCGTTCGGGACAGTCCCAATCAGCCCCAGCATTTT. It encodes CSVRDSPNQPQHF. The chain uses TRBV29-1 and TRBJ1-5; 7 bases fit TRBD1. This CDR3 has 13 residues. The J segment lost 3 bases and the V segment lost 5 bases, leaving 4 bases of the junction unmatched. The germline gives CDR1 SQVTM, CDR2 ANQGSEA. The full variable domain, rest sourced from reference TRBV29-1 and TRBJ1-5, is SAVISQKPSRDICQRGTSLTIQCQVDSQVTMMFWYRQQPGQSLTLIATANQGSEATYESGFVIDKFPISRPNLTFSTLTVSNMSPEDSSIYLCSVRDSPNQPQHFGDGTRLSIL.

V gene TRBV6-5 combines with J gene TRBJ1-2; 9 positions match TRBD1. This CDR3 comprises 13 residues. The germline V gene has CDR1 MNHEY and CDR2 SVGAGI. With 8 bases clipped from V and 5 bases from J, the junction kept 6 bases outside the gene matches. The chain's CDR3 is CASWGQGGYGYTF. The CDR3 bases are TGTGCCAGCTGGGGACAGGGTGGTTATGGCTACACCTTC.

This clone was observed once. The genes are TRBV15 and TRBJ1-4; 7 bases line up with TRBD1. The V and J ends lost 1 base and 7 bases, in that order; junction bases with no gene match: 6. The CDR3 consists of 15 residues. Germline CDR1 and CDR2: LNHNV and YYDKDF (reference sequence). CDR3 sequence reads: CATSRGTGVFEKLFF. CDR3 coding DNA: TGTGCCACCAGCAGAGGGACAGGAGTTTTTGAAAAACTGTTTTTT.

The genes are TRBV2 and TRBJ1-1; a weak D match, TRBD1 (5 bases). This CDR3 region has 12 residues. The V end lost 1 base, the J end lost 6 bases, and 6 bases lay between the germline ends. CDR1 is SNHLY and CDR2 is FYNNEI in the germline V gene. The CDR3 DNA reads TGTGCCAGCAGTGAAGAAGGGGCTGAAGCTTTCTTT. Its translation is CASSEEGAEAFF.

The gene calls are TRBV11-2 and TRBJ1-1; D is possibly TRBD1 (5 bases). Germline CDR1 and CDR2: SGHAT and FQNNGV. V was cut by 5 bases and J by 4 bases, with 14 bases left in between. CDR3 size: 14 residues. The DNA of the CDR3 is TGTGCCAGCAGCCGCACAGGATTCGGCACTGAAGCTTTCTTT. Protein product: CASSRTGFGTEAFF.